The rows below give T cell receptor beta chains drawn from one sample of a study of shared clonotypes between healthy human individuals. Generated by immunoSEQ multiplex PCR, the TCRdb table keeps only in-frame clones and is missing some. The repertoire holds 700,000 to 950,000 clones, with 95% to 97% as singletons. The sequencing sample was made of naive CD8+ T cells sorted from blood. The source is a man aged 25 to 40 in good health. CDR3s include the opening cysteine and the closing phenylalanine or tryptophan. Fields, in order: J gene, CDR3 length, clone size, D gene, V gene, CDR3 protein, CDR3 DNA. A D gene is named only where the DNA matches it firmly. The size of a clone is reported for some rows only, either as once, few or many, or as a class for expanded clones.

TRBJ2-7	15	.	.	TRBV15	CATSRDSVRSYEQYF	TGTGCCACCAGCAGAGATAGCGTCAGATCCTACGAGCAGTACTTC
TRBJ2-7	16	once	.	TRBV4-1	CASLPVPGAVSYEQYF	TGCGCCAGCCTCCCCGTGCCAGGGGCTGTCTCCTACGAGCAGTACTTC
TRBJ2-7	15	few	TRBD2	TRBV28	CASSPLAGGGYEQYF	TGTGCCAGCAGTCCCTTAGCGGGAGGGGGATACGAGCAGTACTTC
TRBJ2-1	16	.	.	TRBV4-2	CASSKMTGHLNNEQFF	TGTGCCAGCAGCAAAATGACGGGACACCTAAACAATGAGCAGTTCTTC
TRBJ2-7	14	.	TRBD1	TRBV28	CATQGGQGVRVQYF	TGTGCCACCCAGGGGGGACAGGGTGTCAGGGTGCAGTACTTC
TRBJ1-4	17	once	.	TRBV9	CASSALGGERINEKLFF	TGTGCCAGCAGCGCGTTAGGCGGGGAGAGGATTAATGAAAAACTGTTTTTT
TRBJ2-2	13	.	.	TRBV5-4	CASSSRGSGELFF	TGTGCCAGCAGCTCCAGGGGCTCCGGGGAGCTGTTTTTT
TRBJ1-2	13	.	TRBD1	TRBV28	CASSPGGGDGYTF	TGTGCCAGCAGTCCAGGAGGGGGCGATGGCTACACCTTC
TRBJ2-1	18	.	TRBD2	TRBV18	CASSHRTSGRTKVGEQFF	TGTGCCAGCTCCCACCGGACTAGCGGGAGGACGAAAGTGGGTGAGCAGTTCTTC
TRBJ2-6	13	.	.	TRBV14	CASSQGGANVLTF	TGTGCCAGCAGCCAAGGGGGGGCCAACGTCCTGACTTTC
TRBJ2-3	14	.	TRBD2	TRBV27	CASKEGGGRDTQYF	TGTGCCAGCAAAGAAGGCGGCGGGAGGGATACGCAGTATTTT
TRBJ1-5	13	.	.	TRBV9	CAWGGQSNQPQHF	TGTGCCTGGGGCGGACAGAGCAATCAGCCCCAGCATTTT
TRBJ2-1	11	.	.	TRBV27	CASRIYNEQFF	TGTGCCAGCAGAATTTACAATGAGCAGTTCTTC
TRBJ2-5	16	.	.	TRBV7-9	CASSSPLPTEQETQYF	TGTGCCAGCAGCTCCCCCCTTCCCACTGAACAAGAGACCCAGTACTTC
TRBJ2-7	15	.	.	TRBV7-8	CASSLATSVSYEQYF	TGTGCCAGCAGCTTAGCTACAAGCGTCTCCTACGAGCAGTACTTC
TRBJ2-7	11	.	TRBD2	TRBV29-1	CSAGRAYEQYF	TGCAGTGCCGGGAGGGCCTACGAGCAGTACTTC
TRBJ2-7	10	few	.	TRBV2	CASRGHEQYF	TGTGCCAGCAGGGGACACGAGCAGTACTTC
TRBJ1-1	15	.	TRBD1	TRBV2	CASSEWATGAGEAFF	TGTGCCAGCAGTGAATGGGCTACAGGGGCGGGTGAAGCTTTCTTT
TRBJ2-5	15	.	.	TRBV7-9	CASSLSRGPRETQYF	TGTGCCAGCAGCTTAAGCAGGGGCCCAAGGGAGACCCAGTACTTC
TRBJ1-1	14	.	TRBD1	TRBV10-2	CASNTGDSATEAFF	TGCGCCAGCAACACAGGGGACTCGGCCACTGAAGCTTTCTTT
TRBJ2-1	15	once	.	TRBV19	CASSPLGNRDNEQFF	TGTGCCAGTAGCCCTCTCGGGAACAGAGACAATGAGCAGTTCTTC
TRBJ2-2	15	.	.	TRBV5-1	CASSSLDGNTGELFF	TGCGCCAGCAGCTCCTTAGACGGGAACACCGGGGAGCTGTTTTTT
TRBJ2-2	16	.	.	TRBV21-1	CASRALAGANTGELFF	TGTGCCAGCAGAGCACTAGCGGGAGCTAACACCGGGGAGCTGTTTTTT
TRBJ1-5	17	.	.	TRBV19	CASSIRDRGGARQPQHF	TGTGCCAGTAGTATACGGGATAGGGGGGGAGCCAGGCAGCCCCAGCATTTT
TRBJ2-1	15	.	TRBD2	TRBV29-1	CSDRTSGDTYNEQFF	TGCAGCGATCGGACTAGCGGGGACACCTACAATGAGCAGTTCTTC
TRBJ1-2	11	.	.	TRBV29-1	CSVEGFYGYTF	TGCAGCGTTGAAGGGTTCTATGGCTACACCTTC
TRBJ2-2	13	once	.	TRBV27	CASSFLGAGELFF	TGTGCCAGCAGTTTTTTAGGGGCCGGGGAGCTGTTTTTT
TRBJ2-5	16	once	.	TRBV19	CASSSFSPQEGETQYF	TGTGCCAGTAGTTCGTTTAGCCCACAGGAGGGCGAGACCCAGTACTTC
TRBJ2-3	11	.	.	TRBV10-2	CASSSTDTQYF	TGCGCCAGCAGTTCAACAGATACGCAGTATTTT
TRBJ2-7	14	.	.	TRBV9	CASSVSYRNYEQYF	TGTGCCAGCAGCGTATCGTACAGGAACTACGAGCAGTACTTC
TRBJ2-7	13	.	.	TRBV28	CASSSKFPYEQYF	TGTGCCAGCAGTTCAAAATTCCCCTACGAGCAGTACTTC
TRBJ2-2	17	once	TRBD1	TRBV27	CASSLLPGQGRSGELFF	TGTGCCAGCAGCTTGCTCCCGGGACAGGGACGTAGCGGGGAGCTGTTTTTT
TRBJ2-1	11	.	.	TRBV11-2	CASSFRDRSFF	TGTGCCAGCAGCTTCCGGGACCGGAGCTTCTTC
TRBJ2-1	14	.	TRBD2	TRBV6-5	CASSPGTISNEQFF	TGTGCCAGCAGTCCTGGGACTATCAGCAATGAGCAGTTCTTC
TRBJ2-7	15	.	TRBD1	TRBV7-2	CASSVYRGYSYEQYF	TGTGCCAGCAGCGTCTACAGGGGGTACTCCTACGAGCAGTACTTC
TRBJ1-5	17	.	.	TRBV19	CASSFSLMTDSNQPQHF	TGTGCCAGTAGTTTCTCCCTTATGACAGATAGCAATCAGCCCCAGCATTTT
TRBJ2-4	16	.	.	TRBV18	CASSPAALGRTDIQYF	TGTGCCAGCTCACCGGCCGCTCTGGGACGAACTGACATTCAGTACTTC
TRBJ2-7	16	.	.	TRBV4-1	CASSPTAGAGEYEQYF	TGCGCCAGCAGTCCGACGGCGGGGGCAGGGGAATACGAGCAGTACTTC
TRBJ2-5	15	.	TRBD2	TRBV27	CASSFWLAGLETQYF	TGTGCCAGCAGTTTCTGGCTAGCGGGATTAGAGACCCAGTACTTC
TRBJ2-5	14	.	.	TRBV15	CATSRERLLETQYF	TGTGCCACCAGCAGAGAGAGACTATTGGAGACCCAGTACTTC
TRBJ2-7	14	.	.	TRBV7-2	CASSLGPGPYEQYF	TGTGCCAGCAGCTTAGGACCGGGCCCCTACGAGCAGTACTTC
TRBJ2-7	15	.	.	TRBV7-9	CASSLTATSSYEQYF	TGTGCCAGCAGCTTAACCGCGACTAGCTCCTACGAGCAGTACTTC
TRBJ2-7	11	few	.	TRBV7-8	CASSDLYEQYF	TGTGCCAGCAGCGATCTGTACGAGCAGTACTTC
TRBJ1-1	14	.	TRBD1	TRBV7-8	CASSPRTGGTEAFF	TGTGCCAGCAGCCCGCGGACAGGGGGCACTGAAGCTTTCTTT
TRBJ2-7	12	.	TRBD1	TRBV27	CASTGTVDEQYF	TGTGCCAGCACTGGGACAGTCGACGAGCAGTACTTC